The TCR beta chain described here comes from a study of blood T cells in healthy people across ages. Together with a sample-barcoded 5' primer, a J-beta primer mix was included in a second PCR lasting about 7 to 12 cycles. One entry per CDR3 protein, called by TCRdb with MiXCR from the 5' RACE reads. Among around 780,000 distinct CDR3 sequences listed, around three fifths were seen once. Sequenced: blood. The clonotype originates from a man between 40 and 49 years old in good health.

The CDR3 DNA follows: TGTGCCAGCAGTAAACCGGGACAGGGGGTAGATACGCAGTATTTT. Residues: CASSKPGQGVDTQYF. The genes are TRBV6-6 and TRBJ2-3, with 11 bases aligning to TRBD1. Germline CDR1 reads MNHNY; CDR2 reads SVGAGI (reference sequence). The CDR3 is 15 residues long. V lost 5 bases and J lost 5; bases outside the gene matches: 6.